The 7 T cell receptor beta chains listed next were all sequenced from one sample in a study of T-cell reconstitution after alpha-beta-depleted transplantation in children. Unique molecular identifiers were used to barcode this TCRbeta library. TCRdb re-derived calls from the PCR reads in MiXCR, one entry per CDR3 protein. The table shows about 1,000,000 distinct CDR3 sequences, with about 29% occurring only once. The sample in question was PBMCs, mostly from graft donor cells, obtained 360 days after TCRalphabeta/CD19-depleted stem cell transplant. Every receptor here comes from a boy less than two years old who had a stem cell transplant for SCID, so the T cells may come from the graft donor.

The chain couples TRBV11-2 to TRBJ2-7; D perhaps matches TRBD1 (6 bases). V lost 1 base to trimming and J lost 1 base, with 14 bases between them. CDR3 size: 16 residues. Germline V gene data show CDR1 as SGHAT and CDR2 as FQNNGV. The CDR3 DNA reads as TGTGCCAGCAGCTTAGCCCCGGACAGCCGGTCCTACGAGCAGTACTTC. Protein product: CASSLAPDSRSYEQYF.

This clonotype turned up a few times. This chain joins TRBV4-2 and TRBJ2-7; D ambiguous. This CDR3 is 15 amino acids long. Trimming removed 1 base from V and 3 bases from J, with 13 bases in between. Per germline, CDR1 LGHNA and CDR2 YNFKEQ. The CDR3 coding sequence is TGTGCCAGCAGCCAAGTAAGGCAGAGTAACTACGAGCAGTACTTC. It specifies CASSQVRQSNYEQYF.

The chain recombines TRBV10-3 with TRBJ2-1; TRBD2 matches 11 bases. The CDR3 extends over 16 amino acids. Trimming removed 2 bases from V and 5 bases from J; junction bases left unmatched: 5. Germline V gives CDR1 ENHRY, CDR2 SYGVKD. The CDR3 DNA follows: TGTGCCATCAGTGAGAACCCGGGACTAGCGGACAATGAGCAGTTCTTC. Translated, it gives CAISENPGLADNEQFF.

This clonotype was found a few times. The V call is TRBV6-1, the J call TRBJ2-7, with D possibly matching TRBD2 (6 bases). The CDR3 spans 13 residues. The V gene's germline CDR1 is MNHNS and CDR2 SASEGT. V gave up 6 bases and J gave up 5 bases, with 14 bases separating them. CDR3 sequence: CASSRGGVNEQYF. Here the CDR3 DNA reads TGTGCCAGCAGCCGCGGCGGGGTTAACGAGCAGTACTTC.

In this sample, this clonotype turned up a few times. The rearrangement joins TRBV7-8 to TRBJ2-1; TRBD2 matches 10 bases. The J segment lost 5 bases and the V segment lost 5 bases, leaving 9 bases of the junction unmatched. This CDR3 has 16 amino acids. Germline loops: CDR1 SGHVS, CDR2 FQNEAQ. In DNA form, the CDR3 reads TGTGCCAGCAGCAATCGAGGCCTAGCGGGGGACAATGAGCAGTTCTTC. Protein sequence: CASSNRGLAGDNEQFF.

This clonotype was counted a few times. The rearrangement uses TRBV20-1 and TRBJ2-5; D perhaps matches TRBD1 (6 bases). CDR3 size: 15 residues. V was shortened by 0 bases and J by 1 base, with 12 bases between the two germline ends. Germline loops: CDR1 DFQATT, CDR2 SNEGSKA (reference sequence). The CDR3 nucleotides read TGCAGTGCTAGAGATACAGGGAAGCCCCAAGAGACCCAGTACTTC. Translating it yields CSARDTGKPQETQYF.

The chain uses TRBV5-5 and TRBJ1-2, with 9 bases that match TRBD1. V was pared by 1 base and J by 4 bases, with 5 bases of the junction left unmatched. The CDR3 is 15 residues long. Germline CDR1 SGHKS, CDR2 YYEKEE (reference sequence). CDR3 coding DNA: TGTGCCAGCAGCTTGACCGGGACAGGGACCTATGGCTACACCTTC. This encodes CASSLTGTGTYGYTF. Complete variable domain (other parts from reference TRBV5-5 and TRBJ1-2): DAGVTQSPTHLIKTRGQQVTLRCSPISGHKSVSWYQQVLGQGPQFIFQYYEKEERGRGNFPDRFSARQFPNYSSELNVNALLLGDSALYLCASSLTGTGTYGYTFGSGTRLTVV.